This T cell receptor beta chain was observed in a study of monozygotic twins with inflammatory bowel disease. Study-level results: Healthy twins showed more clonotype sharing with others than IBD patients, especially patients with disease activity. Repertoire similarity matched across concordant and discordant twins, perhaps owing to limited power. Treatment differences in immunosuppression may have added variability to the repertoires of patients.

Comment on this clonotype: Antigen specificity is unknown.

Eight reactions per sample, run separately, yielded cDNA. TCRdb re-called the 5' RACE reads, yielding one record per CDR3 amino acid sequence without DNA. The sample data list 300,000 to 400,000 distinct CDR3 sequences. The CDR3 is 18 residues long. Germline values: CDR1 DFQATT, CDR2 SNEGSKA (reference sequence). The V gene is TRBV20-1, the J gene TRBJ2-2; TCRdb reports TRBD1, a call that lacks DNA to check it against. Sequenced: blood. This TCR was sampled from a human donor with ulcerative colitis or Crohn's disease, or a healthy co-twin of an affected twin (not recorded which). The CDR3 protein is CSARAKRQGRTNTGELFF.